The clone carrying this T cell receptor beta chain appeared a few times. Its target is not known. This entry comes from a study of beta chain features in type 1 diabetes. The wider study: Across every sample, some 110 million sorted cells were examined in total.

Study-wide results and limits: PCR might favor shorter templates, equally in patients and controls. Cells with high TCR expression could be over-represented when cDNA is sequenced.

Purity exceeding 95% was reached by all sorted populations. Isolated RNA was reverse transcribed in full, so expressed TCRB transcripts were sequenced. Method: immunoSEQ multiplex PCR; TCRdb's copy keeps in-frame clones and lacks some. The table has over 150,000 clones, about 13% seen once. This CDR3 spans 15 amino acids. In germline, CDR1 is SGDLS, CDR2 YYNGEE. Unmatched junction bases numbered 8, after V lost 0 bases and J lost 7 bases. The rearrangement links TRBV9 to TRBJ2-3; 7 bases line up with TRBD2. This TCR was recovered from a woman younger than 35 in good health. The specimen was central memory CD4+ T cells from blood. CDR3 bases: TGTGCCAGCAGCGTAGAGCCAGCGGGATTGAATACGCAGTATTTT. Translating it yields CASSVEPAGLNTQYF.